The present T cell receptor beta chain was sequenced within a study of control samples from healthy donors and cancer patients. The CDR3 has 14 residues. CDR1 is SNHLY and CDR2 is FYNNEI in the germline V gene. V lost 5 bases and J lost 5, with 15 bases in between. Profiled with immunoSEQ multiplex PCR; TCRdb holds only in-frame clones, not every one. The table has around 82,000 clones, 89% seen once. The source is a man aged 50-59 years in good health. Specimen: blood. The chain links TRBV2 to TRBJ2-5; tentatively, D is TRBD2 (6 bases). CDR3 sequence reads: CASSNWDFRETQYF. The CDR3 DNA sequence: TGTGCCAGCAGTAATTGGGACTTTCGGGAGACCCAGTACTTC.